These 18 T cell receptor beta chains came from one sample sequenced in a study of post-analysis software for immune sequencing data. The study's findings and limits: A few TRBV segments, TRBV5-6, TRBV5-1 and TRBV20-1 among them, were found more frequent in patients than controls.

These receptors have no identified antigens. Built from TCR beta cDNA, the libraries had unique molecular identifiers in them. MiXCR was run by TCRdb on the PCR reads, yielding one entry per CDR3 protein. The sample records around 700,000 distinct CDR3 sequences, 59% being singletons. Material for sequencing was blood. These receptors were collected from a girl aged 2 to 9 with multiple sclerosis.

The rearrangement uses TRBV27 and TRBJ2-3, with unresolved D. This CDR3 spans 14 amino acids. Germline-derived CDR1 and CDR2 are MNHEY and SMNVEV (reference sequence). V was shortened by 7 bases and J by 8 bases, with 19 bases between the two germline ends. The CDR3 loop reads CASKVEQNMGTQYF. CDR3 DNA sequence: TGTGCCAGCAAAGTGGAACAGAACATGGGTACGCAGTATTTT.

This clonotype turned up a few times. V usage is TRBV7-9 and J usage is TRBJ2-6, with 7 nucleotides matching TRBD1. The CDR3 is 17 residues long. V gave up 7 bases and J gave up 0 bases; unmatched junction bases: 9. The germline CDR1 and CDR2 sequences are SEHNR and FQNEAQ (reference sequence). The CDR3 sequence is CASNDRAQSSGANVLTF. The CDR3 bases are TGTGCCAGCAACGACAGGGCGCAGAGCTCTGGGGCCAACGTCCTGACTTTC.

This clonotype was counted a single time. Written as DNA, the CDR3 is TGCAGTGCTAGAGGCGGTTCCGGGCTCTGGTACGAGCAGTACTTC. Translated: CSARGGSGLWYEQYF. The chain joins TRBV20-1 to TRBJ2-7; D is ambiguous. Germline V gene lookup returns CDR1 DFQATT and CDR2 SNEGSKA (reference sequence). V was pared by 1 base and J by 4 bases, with 17 bases between. The CDR3 length is 15 residues.

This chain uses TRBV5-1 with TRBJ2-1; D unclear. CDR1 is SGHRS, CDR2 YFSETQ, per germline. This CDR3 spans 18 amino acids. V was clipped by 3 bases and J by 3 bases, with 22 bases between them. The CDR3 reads CASSSQSGDGASYNEQFF. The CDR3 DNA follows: TGCGCCAGCAGCTCCCAGTCCGGAGACGGAGCTAGCTACAATGAGCAGTTCTTC. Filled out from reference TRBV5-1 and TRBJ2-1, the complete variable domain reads KAGVTQTPRYLIKTRGQQVTLSCSPISGHRSVSWYQQTPGQGLQFLFEYFSETQRNKGNFPGRFSGRQFSNSRSEMNVSTLELGDSALYLCASSSQSGDGASYNEQFFGPGTRLTVL.

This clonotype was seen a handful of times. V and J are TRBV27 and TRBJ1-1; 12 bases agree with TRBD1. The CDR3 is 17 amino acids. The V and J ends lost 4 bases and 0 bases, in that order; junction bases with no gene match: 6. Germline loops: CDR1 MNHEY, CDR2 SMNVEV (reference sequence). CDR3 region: CASSSRDRGLLNTEAFF. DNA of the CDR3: TGTGCCAGCAGTTCCCGGGACAGGGGGCTATTGAACACTGAAGCTTTCTTT.

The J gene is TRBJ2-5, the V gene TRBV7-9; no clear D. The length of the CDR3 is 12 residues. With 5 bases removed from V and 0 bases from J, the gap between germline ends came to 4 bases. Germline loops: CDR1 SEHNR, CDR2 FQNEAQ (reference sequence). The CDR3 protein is CASSEYQETQYF. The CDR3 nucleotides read TGTGCCAGCAGCGAGTACCAAGAGACCCAGTACTTC.

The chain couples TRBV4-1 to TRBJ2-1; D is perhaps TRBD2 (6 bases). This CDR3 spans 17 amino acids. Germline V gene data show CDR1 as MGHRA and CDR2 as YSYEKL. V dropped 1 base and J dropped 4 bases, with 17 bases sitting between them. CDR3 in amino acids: CASSQAGKASVYNEQFF. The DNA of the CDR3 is TGCGCCAGCAGCCAAGCGGGCAAGGCTAGCGTATACAATGAGCAGTTCTTC.

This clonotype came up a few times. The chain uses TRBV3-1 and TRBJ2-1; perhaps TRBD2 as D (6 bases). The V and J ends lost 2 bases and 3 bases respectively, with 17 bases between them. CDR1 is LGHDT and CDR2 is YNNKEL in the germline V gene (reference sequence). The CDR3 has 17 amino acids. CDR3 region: CASSQRLRESIYNEQFF. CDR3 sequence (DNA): TGTGCCAGCAGCCAACGGCTACGGGAGTCTATCTACAATGAGCAGTTCTTC.

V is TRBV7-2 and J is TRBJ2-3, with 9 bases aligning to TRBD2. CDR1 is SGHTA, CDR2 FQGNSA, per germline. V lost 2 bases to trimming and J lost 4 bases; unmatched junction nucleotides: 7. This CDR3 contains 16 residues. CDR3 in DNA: TGTGCCAGCAGCTTAAGCCTAGCGGGGTCCGCAGATACGCAGTATTTT. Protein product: CASSLSLAGSADTQYF. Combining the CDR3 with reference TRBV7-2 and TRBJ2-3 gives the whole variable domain GAGVSQSPSNKVTEKGKDVELRCDPISGHTALYWYRQSLGQGLEFLIYFQGNSAPDKSGLPSDRFSAERTGGSVSTLTIQRTQQEDSAVYLCASSLSLAGSADTQYFGPGTRLTVL.

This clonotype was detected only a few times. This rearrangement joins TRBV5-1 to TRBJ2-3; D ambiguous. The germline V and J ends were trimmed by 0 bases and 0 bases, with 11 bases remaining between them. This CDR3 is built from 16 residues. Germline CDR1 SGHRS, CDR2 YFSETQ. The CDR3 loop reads CASSLGQHTSTDTQYF. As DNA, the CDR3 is TGCGCCAGCAGCTTGGGGCAGCATACTAGCACAGATACGCAGTATTTT. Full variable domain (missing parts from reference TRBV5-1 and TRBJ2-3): KAGVTQTPRYLIKTRGQQVTLSCSPISGHRSVSWYQQTPGQGLQFLFEYFSETQRNKGNFPGRFSGRQFSNSRSEMNVSTLELGDSALYLCASSLGQHTSTDTQYFGPGTRLTVL.

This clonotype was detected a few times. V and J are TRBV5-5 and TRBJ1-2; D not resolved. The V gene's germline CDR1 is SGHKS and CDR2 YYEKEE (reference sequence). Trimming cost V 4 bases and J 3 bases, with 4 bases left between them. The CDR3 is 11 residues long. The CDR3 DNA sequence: TGTGCCAGCAGCCGGGACTATGGCTACACCTTC. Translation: CASSRDYGYTF.

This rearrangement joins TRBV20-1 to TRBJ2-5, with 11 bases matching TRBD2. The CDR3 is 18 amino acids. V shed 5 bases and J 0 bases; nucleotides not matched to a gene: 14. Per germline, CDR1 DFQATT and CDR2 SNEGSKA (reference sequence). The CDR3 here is CSARSPGLAVSYQETQYF. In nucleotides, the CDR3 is TGCAGTGCTCGATCGCCGGGACTAGCGGTTTCGTACCAAGAGACCCAGTACTTC.

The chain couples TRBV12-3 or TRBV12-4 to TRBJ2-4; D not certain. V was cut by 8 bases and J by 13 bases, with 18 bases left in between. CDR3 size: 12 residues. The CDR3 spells CASAPMGIEQYF. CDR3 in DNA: TGTGCCAGCGCCCCAATGGGGATTGAGCAGTACTTC.

CDR3 region: CASSGLGGSEQFF. For the CDR3, the DNA is TGCGCCAGCAGTGGGCTAGGGGGCAGTGAGCAGTTCTTC. The V gene is TRBV5-1, the J gene TRBJ2-1; 7 bases are a match to TRBD1. The germline V gene encodes CDR1 SGHRS and CDR2 YFSETQ. V was clipped by 5 bases and J by 9 bases; unmatched bases: 8. The CDR3 sequence is 13 residues long.

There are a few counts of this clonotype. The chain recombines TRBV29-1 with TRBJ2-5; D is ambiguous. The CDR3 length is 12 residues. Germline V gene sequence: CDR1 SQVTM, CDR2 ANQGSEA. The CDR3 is CSIPRTEETQYF. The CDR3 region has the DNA TGCAGTATCCCCAGGACGGAAGAGACCCAGTACTTC.

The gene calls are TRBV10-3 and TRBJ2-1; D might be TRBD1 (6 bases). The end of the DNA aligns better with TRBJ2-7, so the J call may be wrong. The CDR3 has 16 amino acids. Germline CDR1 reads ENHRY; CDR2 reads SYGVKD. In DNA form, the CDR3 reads TGTGCCATCAGTGAGCCCGGGACAAGTCGTTACAATGAGCAGTACTTC. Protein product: CAISEPGTSRYNEQYF.

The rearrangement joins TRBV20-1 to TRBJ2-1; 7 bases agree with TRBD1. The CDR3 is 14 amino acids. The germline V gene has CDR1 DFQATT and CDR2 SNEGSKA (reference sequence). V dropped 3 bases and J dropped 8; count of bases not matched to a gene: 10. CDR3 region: CSARTQGNQYEQFF. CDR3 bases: TGCAGTGCTAGGACACAGGGGAATCAATATGAGCAGTTCTTC.

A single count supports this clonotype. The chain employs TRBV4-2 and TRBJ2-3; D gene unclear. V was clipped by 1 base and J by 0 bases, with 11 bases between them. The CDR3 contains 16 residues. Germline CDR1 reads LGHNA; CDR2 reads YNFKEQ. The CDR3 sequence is CASSQVPSSSTDTQYF. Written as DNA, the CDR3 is TGTGCCAGCAGCCAAGTTCCATCCTCTAGCACAGATACGCAGTATTTT.